This TCR beta chain was sequenced in a study of cytomegalovirus exposure and HLA in healthy donors. Trimming removed 7 bases from V and 7 bases from J; junction bases left unmatched: 7. Germline V gene data show CDR1 as MNHEY and CDR2 as SVGAGI. The CDR3 length is 14 residues. General observations from the study: In a later analysis, across HLA loci, associated TCR counts were highest for DRB1, lowest for HLA-C. Some TCR beta chains (around 180 of them) were listed as cytomegalovirus-associated. Several of the most significant clusters were apparently associated with common viral pathogens in a later analysis.

In regard to this clone: Its antigen remains unknown.

Primers: 60 Vbeta forward and 13 Jbeta reverse. Assay: immunoSEQ multiplex PCR; the TCRdb copy retains only in-frame clones and omits some. The data contain 85,000 to 130,000 clones, about 80% of them singletons. The J gene is TRBJ2-3, the V gene TRBV6-5; the match to TRBD1 covers 11 bases. The sequence came from a woman between 40 and 50 years old in good health and CMV-seronegative. Sequenced input: PBMCs. CDR3 nucleotides: TGTGCCAGCACTCGGACAGGGGGCCATAATACGCAGTATTTT. The encoded protein is CASTRTGGHNTQYF.